The T cell receptor (beta chain) under discussion was sequenced for a study of cytomegalovirus exposure and HLA in healthy donors. CDR3 length equals 16 residues. Germline V gene lookup returns CDR1 SEHNR and CDR2 FQNEAQ (reference sequence). As concerns this clone: Antigen specificity is unknown. A junction boundary mismatches the germline segment, possibly from a read error.

Study-wide points: Despite most TCR sequences being rare, some public TCRs occurred in many donors.

The study ran its PCR with 60 Vbeta and 13 Jbeta primers. Generated by immunoSEQ multiplex PCR, the TCRdb table keeps only in-frame clones and is missing some. The repertoire consists of some 97,000 clones, with 75% to 85% occurring once and the leading ten covering over 3.5%. This TCR was sampled from a woman aged 45-60 years in good health and CMV-seropositive. V is TRBV7-9 and J is TRBJ1-5, with D perhaps TRBD1 (5 bases). Sequencing was carried out using PBMCs. Written as DNA, the CDR3 is TGTTCCAGCAGCCTCGGGGGACTTTATAGCAATCAGCCCCAGCATTTT. This codes for CSSSLGGLYSNQPQHF.